This record looks at one T cell receptor beta chain sequence and its context. This entry comes from a study of identical twins. Using its own MiXCR run on the 5' RACE reads, TCRdb lists one record per CDR3 protein. The table includes roughly 260,000 distinct CDR3 sequences, 6% to 8.5% detected once. V trimming: 0 bases; J trimming: 9 bases; junction bases outside the gene matches: 10. The CDR3 is made up of 16 amino acids. Per germline, CDR1 DFQATT and CDR2 SNEGSKA (reference sequence). These data were also reused for a study on yellow fever vaccine responses in identical twins.

The receptor was isolated from a woman younger than 35 in good health. Sequenced input: CD8+ T cells sorted from blood. The chain couples TRBV20-1 to TRBJ2-1, with TRBD2 identical over 11 bases. In nucleotides, the CDR3 is TGCAGTGCTAGAGATTCCTTAGCGGGAGGGCCCCCTGAGCAGTTCTTC. As protein: CSARDSLAGGPPEQFF.